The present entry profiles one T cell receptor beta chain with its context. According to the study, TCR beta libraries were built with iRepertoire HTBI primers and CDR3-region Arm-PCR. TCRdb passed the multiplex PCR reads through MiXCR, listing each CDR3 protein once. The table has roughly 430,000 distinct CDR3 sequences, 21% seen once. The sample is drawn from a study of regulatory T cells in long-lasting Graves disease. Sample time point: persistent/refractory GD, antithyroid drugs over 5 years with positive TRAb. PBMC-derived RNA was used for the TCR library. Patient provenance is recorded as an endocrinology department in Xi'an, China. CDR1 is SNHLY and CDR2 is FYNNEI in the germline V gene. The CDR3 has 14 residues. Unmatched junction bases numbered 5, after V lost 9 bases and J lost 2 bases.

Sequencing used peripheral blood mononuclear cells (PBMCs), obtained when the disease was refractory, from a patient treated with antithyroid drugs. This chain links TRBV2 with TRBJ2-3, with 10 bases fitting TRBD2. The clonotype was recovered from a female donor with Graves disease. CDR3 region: CASQLAGLTDTQYF. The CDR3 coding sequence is TGTGCCAGTCAACTAGCGGGACTCACAGATACGCAGTATTTT.